These T cell receptor beta chains were read from a single sample in a study of breast tumors, draining lymph nodes, adjacent tissues. A single record per CDR3 protein comes from TCRdb applying MiXCR to the multiplex PCR reads. The sample comprises approximately 130,000 distinct CDR3 sequences, about 20% of which are singletons, and roughly 2.2% rests with the top ten. The sequencing sample was made of axillary lymph node tissue. The receptors were gathered from a female donor with breast cancer. Some clones in this sample may be carry-over from other donors' samples. The conserved cysteine and the conserved F or W are not part of the CDR3 here. The order of the fields is V gene, clone size, CDR3 protein. Not every row has a clone size; where given, it reads once, few, many or a size class.

V: TRBV6-5
size: many
CDR3: ASSPTPNSYNEQF

V: TRBV5-4
size: -
CDR3: ASSLEGPQETQY

V: TRBV5-5
size: -
CDR3: ASSAFQSSYNEQF

V: TRBV2
size: -
CDR3: ASSDDASGSSYNEQF

V: TRBV19
size: many
CDR3: ASSIPRGGDNYGYT

V: TRBV5-4
size: -
CDR3: ASTVAGTSWEQF

V: TRBV5-6
size: many
CDR3: ASSLGGFQSPLH

V: TRBV19
size: many
CDR3: ASSLQGTYEQY

V: TRBV24-1
size: many
CDR3: ATSSGAEQY

V: TRBV7-7
size: many
CDR3: ASSLTGRGETQY

V: TRBV18
size: -
CDR3: ASSLLGENEQH

V: TRBV6-1
size: many
CDR3: ASSPRQETSYGYT

V: TRBV20-1
size: many
CDR3: SARSTSGRARIEQY

V: TRBV7-2
size: many
CDR3: ASSLSDTQY

V: TRBV12-3/TRBV12-4
size: many
CDR3: ASKLGLRGETQY

V: TRBV18
size: -
CDR3: ASSPGGYSNQPQH

V: TRBV9
size: many
CDR3: ASSPRDRLYEQY

V: TRBV6-2/TRBV6-3
size: -
CDR3: ASSSPIPADTQY

V: TRBV5-5
size: many
CDR3: ASSFVDTYEQY

V: TRBV28
size: many
CDR3: ASSWTGGAVYGYT